This T cell receptor beta chain was observed in a study of T cells in Graves' hyperthyroidism and ophthalmopathy. Amplification yielded TCR beta CDR3 regions, with RNA transcripts as the source. HTBI primers were employed in a first-round RT-PCR of the TCR CDR3. MiXCR was run by TCRdb on the multiplex PCR reads, yielding one entry per CDR3 protein. The table includes over 650,000 distinct CDR3 sequences, roughly 17% detected once. This TCR was recovered from a man younger than 30 with Graves' hyperthyroidism. Sequenced material: blood.

Here the CDR3 reads CASSAGRGSNQPQHF. The CDR3, as DNA: TGTGCCAGCAGTGCGGGGCGAGGGAGCAATCAGCCCCAGCATTTT. This chain connects TRBV6-1 to TRBJ1-5; a possible D gene is TRBD1 (5 bases). The CDR3 consists of 15 residues. CDR1 and CDR2 from the germline V gene are MNHNS and SASEGT. V lost 4 bases and J 1 base, leaving 11 bases between the germline ends.